Shown below are 20 T cell receptor beta chains from a single sample sequenced in a study of blood T cells in healthy people across ages. Next came a second PCR, run for about 6 to 12 cycles, which used a sample-barcoded 5' primer along with a J-beta primer mix. TCRdb itself ran the 5' RACE reads through MiXCR, one entry per CDR3 protein. The table includes 750,000 to 950,000 distinct CDR3 sequences, about a quarter detected once. The same data also went into a second study, on T cells of mothers and their children.

The specimen sequenced was blood. These receptor sequences come from a boy between 10 and 17 years old in good health.

This clonotype was detected a few times. The chain recombines TRBV28 with TRBJ2-4; TRBD2 agrees at 7 bases. The CDR3 contains 12 residues. The germline CDR1 and CDR2 sequences are MDHEN and SYDVKM. J lost 9 bases, V lost 4 bases, and 3 bases had no gene match. CDR3 nucleotides: TGTGCCAGCAGTTCGACTAGCCCCATTCAGTACTTC. Residues: CASSSTSPIQYF.

This clonotype was counted between two and nine times. V usage is TRBV25-1 and J usage is TRBJ2-6; D is unresolved. V was cut by 5 bases and J by 0 bases, with 5 bases left in between. The CDR3 is made up of 14 amino acids. Per the germline V gene, CDR1 is MGHDK and CDR2 is SYGVNS. CDR3 sequence: CASSKNSGANVLTF. The CDR3 DNA reads TGTGCCAGCAGTAAGAACTCTGGGGCCAACGTCCTGACTTTC.

This clonotype was counted a few times. The rearrangement joins TRBV18 to TRBJ2-1; D is undetermined. The V end lost 6 bases, the J end lost 8 bases, and 20 bases lay between the germline ends. Germline V CDR1 and CDR2: KGHSH, LQKENI. This CDR3 has 15 residues. This CDR3 reads CASSFSVTPMDEQFF. The CDR3 nucleotides read TGTGCCAGCTCGTTTTCCGTCACCCCAATGGATGAGCAGTTCTTC.

This clonotype has more than one count but fewer than ten. This rearrangement joins TRBV27 to TRBJ1-2; no clear D. V lost 1 base and J 5 bases, leaving 8 bases between the germline ends. CDR1 is MNHEY and CDR2 is SMNVEV in the germline V gene (reference sequence). CDR3 size: 13 residues. The CDR3 DNA follows: TGTGCCAGCAGTTTATACCTGGGGTATGGCTACACCTTC. Translating it yields CASSLYLGYGYTF.

This clonotype came up a few times. V usage is TRBV6-5 and J usage is TRBJ2-5, with D maybe TRBD2 (7 bases). This CDR3 is built from 16 residues. Trimming took off 0 bases at V and 11 bases at J, with 22 bases between the two ends. The germline CDR1 and CDR2 sequences are MNHEY and SVGAGI. CDR3 DNA: TGTGCCAGCAGTTACTCGTCGGGGGGCCCTGCTAGGGAGCAGTACTTC. It specifies CASSYSSGGPAREQYF.

The chain joins TRBV7-9 to TRBJ2-7; possibly TRBD1 for D (5 bases). Deletions cut 5 bases from V and 1 base from J, with 12 bases between. Germline V gene data show CDR1 as SEHNR and CDR2 as FQNEAQ (reference sequence). This CDR3 spans 14 amino acids. The CDR3 DNA reads as TGTGCCAGCAGCCAGGACAAAGAATCCTACGAGCAGTACTTC. Its protein is CASSQDKESYEQYF.

This clonotype came up a few times. The chain carries TRBV11-1 and TRBJ1-2; D ambiguous. Germline V gene data show CDR1 as SGHAT and CDR2 as FQDESV (reference sequence). The germline V and J ends were trimmed by 7 bases and 8 bases, with 23 bases remaining between them. This CDR3 has 15 amino acids. The CDR3 sequence is CASTNVRGRRRGYTF. In DNA form, the CDR3 reads TGTGCCAGCACTAATGTTCGCGGCCGACGGCGGGGCTACACCTTC.

The genes are TRBV20-1 and TRBJ1-5; TRBD1 agrees at 9 bases. This CDR3 region has 14 residues. V lost 0 bases, J lost 6 bases, and 3 bases stayed unmatched. Germline CDR1 DFQATT, CDR2 SNEGSKA (reference sequence). In DNA, the CDR3 is TGCAGTGCTAGAGAACAGGGGGCGGGTCAGCCCCAGCATTTT. Amino acids: CSAREQGAGQPQHF.

This clonotype turned up a few times. One junction end does not reproduce the germline sequence, and a read error may be involved. The chain couples TRBV7-8 to TRBJ2-5, with D perhaps assigned TRBD1 or TRBD2 (7 bases each). CDR3 length: 17 amino acids. Germline V gene sequence: CDR1 SGHVS, CDR2 FQNEAQ. The CDR3, as DNA: TGTGCCGGCAGCTTGGGGGGGACAGCGGAGCCGAAAGAGACCCAGTACTTC. Translating it yields CAGSLGGTAEPKETQYF.

This chain uses TRBV5-1 with TRBJ1-2; the D gene is possibly TRBD1 (6 bases). The CDR3 is 13 amino acids. Germline assignment: CDR1 SGHRS and CDR2 YFSETQ. V was shortened by 5 bases and J by 6 bases, with 14 bases between the two germline ends. The CDR3 loop reads CASRVGTTDGYTF. The CDR3 DNA is TGCGCCAGCAGGGTAGGGACAACGGATGGCTACACCTTC.

This clonotype appeared a single time. The chain couples TRBV6-5 to TRBJ2-1, with D maybe TRBD1 (6 bases). The DNA end is more similar to TRBJ2-7, so the J call may be wrong. CDR1 and CDR2 from the germline V gene are MNHEY and SVGAGI. This CDR3 spans 16 amino acids. The CDR3 coding sequence is TGTGCCAGCAGTTATATCTCCTCAGGGGTCTCCTACGAGCAGTACTTC. Translating it yields CASSYISSGVSYEQYF.

This clonotype was seen more than once but under ten times. This rearrangement joins TRBV2 to TRBJ1-5; D may be TRBD1 (5 bases). Trimming removed 4 bases at V and 3 bases at J, with 13 bases between. CDR3 length: 15 residues. The germline gives CDR1 SNHLY, CDR2 FYNNEI. The CDR3 here is CASSAAGMANQPQHF. In DNA form, the CDR3 reads TGTGCCAGCAGTGCGGCAGGGATGGCCAATCAGCCCCAGCATTTT.

The chain combines TRBV7-8 with TRBJ2-7; 11 bases match TRBD2. CDR3 size: 17 residues. Germline CDR1 SGHVS, CDR2 FQNEAQ. V was clipped by 5 bases and J by 2 bases; unmatched bases: 11. CDR3 loop: CASSLRLAGPSTYEQYF. CDR3 DNA sequence: TGTGCCAGCAGCCTACGACTAGCGGGGCCTTCTACCTACGAGCAGTACTTC.

The gene calls are TRBV6-1 and TRBJ1-2, with D uncertain. The CDR3 has 16 residues. Trimming shortened V by 4 bases and J by 0 bases, and 15 bases separated the two germline ends. In germline, CDR1 is MNHNS, CDR2 SASEGT. The DNA of the CDR3 is TGTGCCAGCAGTGGAGTTACAGAGAAGTCTAACTATGGCTACACCTTC. Translation gives CASSGVTEKSNYGYTF.

This clonotype was observed a handful of times. V and J are TRBV12-3 or TRBV12-4 and TRBJ1-1, with 7 bases that match TRBD1. CDR3 size: 13 residues. Losses at the gene ends were 6 bases for V and 5 bases for J; bases not matched to a gene: 6. This chain's CDR3 is CASSPGGYTEAFF. In DNA, the CDR3 is TGTGCCAGCAGCCCAGGGGGGTATACTGAAGCTTTCTTT.

This clonotype has more than one count but fewer than ten. The chain uses TRBV20-1 and TRBJ2-5, with D perhaps matching TRBD1 or TRBD2 (6 bases each). The J call may be mistaken, given a closer DNA end match to TRBJ2-7. This CDR3 contains 13 residues. Germline V gives CDR1 DFQATT, CDR2 SNEGSKA (reference sequence). CDR3 in DNA: TGCAGTGCCGGGGGACAAGAATCCTACGAGCAGTACTTC. Protein product: CSAGGQESYEQYF.

J is TRBJ2-7 and V is TRBV5-1, with D possibly TRBD1 on 6 matching bases. The germline V gene has CDR1 SGHRS and CDR2 YFSETQ. CDR3 length equals 15 residues. V lost 0 bases to trimming and J lost 0 bases, with 10 bases between them. The CDR3 is CASSLEGVGSYEQYF. CDR3 nucleotides: TGCGCCAGCAGCTTGGAGGGGGTAGGCTCCTACGAGCAGTACTTC.

This clonotype appeared a single time. This sequence joins TRBV12-3 or TRBV12-4 and TRBJ2-1; D call uncertain. CDR3 length equals 14 residues. Trimming shortened V by 4 bases and J by 6 bases, and 13 bases separated the two germline ends. CDR3 loop: CASSSGPNLNEQFF. The CDR3 DNA reads TGTGCCAGCAGTTCAGGACCGAACCTCAATGAGCAGTTCTTC.

The chain has TRBV4-1 and TRBJ1-2; maybe TRBD1 (6 bases). V shed 2 bases and J shed 4 bases, with 11 bases lying between them. CDR1 is MGHRA and CDR2 is YSYEKL in the germline V gene. CDR3 length equals 14 residues. CDR3 protein: CASSQSGTLYGYTF. CDR3 in DNA: TGCGCCAGCAGCCAAAGTGGGACACTCTATGGCTACACCTTC.

J is TRBJ2-5 and V is TRBV5-1; a weak D match, TRBD2 (5 bases). In germline, CDR1 is SGHRS, CDR2 YFSETQ. The CDR3 is 15 residues long. The V end was cut by 4 bases, the J end by 2 bases, with 15 bases between. CDR3 sequence: CASSPPSSLQETQYF. Written as DNA, the CDR3 is TGCGCCAGCAGCCCTCCTAGCTCCCTACAAGAGACCCAGTACTTC.